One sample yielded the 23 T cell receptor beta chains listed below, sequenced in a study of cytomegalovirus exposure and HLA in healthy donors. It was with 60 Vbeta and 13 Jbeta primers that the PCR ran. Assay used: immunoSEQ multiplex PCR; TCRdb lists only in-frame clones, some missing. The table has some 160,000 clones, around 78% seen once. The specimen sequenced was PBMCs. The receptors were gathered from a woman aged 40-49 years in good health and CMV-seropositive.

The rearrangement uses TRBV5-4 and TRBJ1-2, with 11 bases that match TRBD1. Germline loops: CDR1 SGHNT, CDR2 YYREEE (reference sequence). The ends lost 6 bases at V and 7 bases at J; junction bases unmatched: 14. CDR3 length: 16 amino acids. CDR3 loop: CASTSGGTGGLGGYTF. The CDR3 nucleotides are TGTGCCAGCACCTCTGGTGGGACAGGGGGATTAGGTGGCTACACCTTC.

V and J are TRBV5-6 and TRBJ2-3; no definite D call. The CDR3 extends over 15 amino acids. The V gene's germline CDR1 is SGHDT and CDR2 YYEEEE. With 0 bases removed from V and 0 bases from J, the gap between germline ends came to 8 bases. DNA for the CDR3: TGTGCCAGCAGCTTGGCGGCTAGAAGCACAGATACGCAGTATTTT. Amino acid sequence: CASSLAARSTDTQYF.

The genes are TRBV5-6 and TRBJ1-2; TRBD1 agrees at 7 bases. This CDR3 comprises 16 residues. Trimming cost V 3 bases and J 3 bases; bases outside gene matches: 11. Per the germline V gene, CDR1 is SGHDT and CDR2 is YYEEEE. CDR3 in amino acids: CASSSPDRVGHYGYTF. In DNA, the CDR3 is TGTGCCAGCAGCTCGCCAGACAGGGTAGGGCACTATGGCTACACCTTC.

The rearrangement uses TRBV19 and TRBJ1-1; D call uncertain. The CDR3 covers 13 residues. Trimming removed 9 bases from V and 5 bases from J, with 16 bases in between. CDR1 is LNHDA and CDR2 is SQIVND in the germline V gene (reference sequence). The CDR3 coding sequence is TGTGCCAGCATCGGGGATTTGGGTACTGAAGCTTTCTTT. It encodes CASIGDLGTEAFF.

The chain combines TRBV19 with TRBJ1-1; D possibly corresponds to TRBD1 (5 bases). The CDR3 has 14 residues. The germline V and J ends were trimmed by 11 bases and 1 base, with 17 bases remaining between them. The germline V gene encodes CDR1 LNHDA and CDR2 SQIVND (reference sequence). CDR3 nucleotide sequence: TGTGCCTCCCATCCGGGACTGAGGAACACTGAAGCTTTCTTT. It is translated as CASHPGLRNTEAFF.

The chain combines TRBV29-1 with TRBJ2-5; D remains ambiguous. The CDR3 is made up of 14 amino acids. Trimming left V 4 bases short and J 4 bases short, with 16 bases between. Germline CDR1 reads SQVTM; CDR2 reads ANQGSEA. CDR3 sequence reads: CSVGLRLTPETQYF. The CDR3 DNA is TGCAGCGTTGGATTGAGATTGACTCCAGAGACCCAGTACTTC.

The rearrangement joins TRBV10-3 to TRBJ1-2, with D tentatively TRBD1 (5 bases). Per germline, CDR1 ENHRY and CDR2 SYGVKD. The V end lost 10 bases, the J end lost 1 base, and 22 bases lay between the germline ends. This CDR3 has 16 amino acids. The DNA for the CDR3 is TGTGCCACGGAGGGGAACTGGTCGGATGGTAACTATGGCTACACCTTC. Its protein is CATEGNWSDGNYGYTF.

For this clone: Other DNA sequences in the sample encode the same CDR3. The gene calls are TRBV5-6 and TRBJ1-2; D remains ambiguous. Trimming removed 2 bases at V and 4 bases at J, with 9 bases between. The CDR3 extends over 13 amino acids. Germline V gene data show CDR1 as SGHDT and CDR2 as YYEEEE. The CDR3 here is CASSLDYSYGYTF. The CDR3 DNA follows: TGTGCCAGCAGCTTAGACTACTCCTATGGCTACACCTTC.

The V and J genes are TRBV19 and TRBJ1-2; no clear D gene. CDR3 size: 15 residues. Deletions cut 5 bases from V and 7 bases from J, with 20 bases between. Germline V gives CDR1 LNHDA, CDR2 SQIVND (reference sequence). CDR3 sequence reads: CASSLRAEGGGGYTF. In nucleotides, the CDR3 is TGTGCCAGTAGTTTAAGAGCGGAGGGAGGAGGTGGCTACACCTTC.

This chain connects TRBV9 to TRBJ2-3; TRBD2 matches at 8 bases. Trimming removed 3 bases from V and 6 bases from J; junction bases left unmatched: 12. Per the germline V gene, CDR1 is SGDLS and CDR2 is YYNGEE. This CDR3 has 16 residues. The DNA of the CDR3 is TGTGCCAGCAGCGCCCTCCGGGCGGGGGGTGGTGATACGCAGTATTTT. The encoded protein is CASSALRAGGGDTQYF.

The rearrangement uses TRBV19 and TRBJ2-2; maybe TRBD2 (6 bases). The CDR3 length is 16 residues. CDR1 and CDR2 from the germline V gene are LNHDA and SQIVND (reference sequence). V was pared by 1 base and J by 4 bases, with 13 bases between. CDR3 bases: TGTGCCAGTAGTATAGGTTTCCTAGCGAGCACCGGGGAGCTGTTTTTT. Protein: CASSIGFLASTGELFF.

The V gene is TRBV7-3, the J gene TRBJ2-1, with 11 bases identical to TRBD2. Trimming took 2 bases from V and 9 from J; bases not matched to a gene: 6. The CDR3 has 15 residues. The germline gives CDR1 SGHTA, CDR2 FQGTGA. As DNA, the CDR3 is TGTGCCAGCAGCTTAGAACTAGCGGGGGTTGGTGAGCAGTTCTTC. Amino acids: CASSLELAGVGEQFF.

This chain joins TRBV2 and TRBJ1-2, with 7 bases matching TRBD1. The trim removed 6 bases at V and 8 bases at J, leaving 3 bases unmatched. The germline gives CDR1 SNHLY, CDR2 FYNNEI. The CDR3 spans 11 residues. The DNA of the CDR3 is TGTGCCAGCAGGGACAGGAGGGGCTACACCTTC. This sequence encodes CASRDRRGYTF.

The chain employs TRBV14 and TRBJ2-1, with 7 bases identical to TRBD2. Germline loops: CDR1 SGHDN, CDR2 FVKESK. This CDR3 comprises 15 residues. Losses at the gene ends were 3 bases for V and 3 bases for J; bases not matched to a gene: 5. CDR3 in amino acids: CASSQWGGNYNEQFF. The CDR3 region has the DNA TGTGCCAGCAGCCAGTGGGGGGGGAACTACAATGAGCAGTTCTTC.

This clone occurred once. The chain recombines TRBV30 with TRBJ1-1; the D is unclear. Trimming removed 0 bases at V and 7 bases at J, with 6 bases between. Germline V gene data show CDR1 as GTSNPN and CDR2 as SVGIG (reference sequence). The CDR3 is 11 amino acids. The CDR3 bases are TGTGCCTGGAGTGTACTCGGTGAAGCTTTCTTT. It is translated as CAWSVLGEAFF.

The CDR3 is CASSQDGEGVSLFF. As DNA, the CDR3 is TGTGCCAGCAGCCAAGATGGCGAAGGGGTTTCACTGTTTTTT. This chain joins TRBV14 and TRBJ1-4; D perhaps matches TRBD1 (5 bases). Trimming shortened V by 0 bases and J by 13 bases, and 15 bases separated the two germline ends. The germline gives CDR1 SGHDN, CDR2 FVKESK. This CDR3 contains 14 residues.

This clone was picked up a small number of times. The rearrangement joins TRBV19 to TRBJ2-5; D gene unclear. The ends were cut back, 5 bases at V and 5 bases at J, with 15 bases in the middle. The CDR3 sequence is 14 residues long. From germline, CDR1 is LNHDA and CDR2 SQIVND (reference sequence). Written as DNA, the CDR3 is TGTGCCAGTAGTCCGGGTCTACAAAGGGAGACCCAGTACTTC. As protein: CASSPGLQRETQYF.

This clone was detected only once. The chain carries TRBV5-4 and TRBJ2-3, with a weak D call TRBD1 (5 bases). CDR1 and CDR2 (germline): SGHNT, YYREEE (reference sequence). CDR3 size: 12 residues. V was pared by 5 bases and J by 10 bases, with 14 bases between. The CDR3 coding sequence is TGTGCCAGCAGTCTGACAGACGGTGCGCAGTATTTT. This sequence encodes CASSLTDGAQYF.

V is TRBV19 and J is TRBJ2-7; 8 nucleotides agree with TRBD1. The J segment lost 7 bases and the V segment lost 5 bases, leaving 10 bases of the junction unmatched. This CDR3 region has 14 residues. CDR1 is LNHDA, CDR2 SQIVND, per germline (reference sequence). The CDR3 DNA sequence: TGTGCCAGTAGTCCCCGAGGACAGGGAACGGAGCAGTACTTC. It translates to CASSPRGQGTEQYF.

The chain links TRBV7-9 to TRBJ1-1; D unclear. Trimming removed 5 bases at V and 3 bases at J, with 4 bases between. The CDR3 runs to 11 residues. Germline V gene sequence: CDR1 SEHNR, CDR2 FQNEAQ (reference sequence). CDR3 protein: CASSLYTEAFF. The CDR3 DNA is TGTGCCAGCAGCCTATACACTGAAGCTTTCTTT.

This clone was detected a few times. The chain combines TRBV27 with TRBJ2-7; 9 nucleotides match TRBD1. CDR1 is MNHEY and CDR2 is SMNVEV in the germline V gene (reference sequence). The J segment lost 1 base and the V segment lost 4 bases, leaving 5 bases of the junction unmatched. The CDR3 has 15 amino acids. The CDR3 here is CASSSGGQGSYEQYF. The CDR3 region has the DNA TGTGCCAGCAGTTCAGGAGGACAGGGGTCCTACGAGCAGTACTTC.

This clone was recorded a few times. In DNA form, the CDR3 reads TGTGCCAGCAGCTCGACAGGGGACGGAAACACCATATATTTT. Amino acids: CASSSTGDGNTIYF. The V gene is TRBV7-6, the J gene TRBJ1-3; 8 bases map to TRBD1. V lost 4 bases, J lost 4 bases, and 3 bases stayed unmatched. Germline values: CDR1 SGHVS, CDR2 FNYEAQ. The CDR3 has 14 amino acids.

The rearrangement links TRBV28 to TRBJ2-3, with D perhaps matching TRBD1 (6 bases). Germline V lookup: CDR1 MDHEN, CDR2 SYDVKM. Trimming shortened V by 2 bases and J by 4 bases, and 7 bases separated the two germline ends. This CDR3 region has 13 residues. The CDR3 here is CASSLGGPDTQYF. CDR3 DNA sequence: TGTGCCAGCAGTTTAGGGGGCCCAGATACGCAGTATTTT.